This T cell receptor (beta chain) was found in a study of CD8+ T cells in alopecia areata listed by TCRdb under 2018. Notes on the research overall: Treated patients were enrolled in an open-label pilot trial of oral tofacitinib, 5 to 10 mg twice daily, for moderate-to-severe alopecia areata. Tofacitinib was given for 6 to 18 months, followed by 6 months of follow-up off drug to assess delayed response and recurrence. The SALT score, which quantifies the percentage of affected scalp surface area, was used to measure disease severity in treated patients. The study used high-throughput TCRbeta sequencing to examine T cell clonal expansion in alopecia areata, in both the C3H/HeJ mouse model and human patients. Human TCRbeta sequencing covered scalp tissue and sorted CD4+ and CD8+ peripheral blood T cells from patchy and totalis/universalis alopecia areata patients and healthy controls. Biopsies were taken from tofacitinib-treated patients at baseline and again at 4 and 24 weeks into treatment, and several of those patients also had a later scalp biopsy. Clonality in the scalp was compared among normal scalp (n=4), patchy alopecia areata scalp (n=8), and alopecia totalis/universalis scalp (n=8). The RNA source kit depended on sample type: the PAXgene miRNA kit for fixed scalp, the miRNeasy kit for PBMCs, and the RNeasy kit for mouse skin. TCRbeta CDR3 regions were amplified by immunoSEQ multiplex PCR using 35 Vbeta forward and 13 Jbeta reverse primers.

The time point label corresponds to: roughly 24 weeks on oral tofacitinib. The meaning of the sample's treatment or condition label: oral pan-JAK inhibitor, 5-10 mg twice daily. Peripheral blood and lesional scalp punch biopsies were obtained from patients with alopecia areata. After PBMCs were isolated by density centrifugation and stained for CD3, CD4 and CD8, a FACSAria was used to sort CD4+ and CD8+ T cells. Summary of the overall study and its limitations: Because the treated cohort was small and had just a single nonresponder, larger studies are needed to establish links between baseline CD8+ expansion and response. Tofacitinib significantly lowered scalp clonality and the number of expanded CD8+ clones among the top 100 scalp clones. Scalp TCR repertoire analysis is complicated because resident alphabeta T cells in normal human skin are also sequenced, whereas mouse skin is dominated by gammadelta T cells. During tofacitinib treatment, many expanded lesional clones remained in scalp and blood, and this persistence may partly explain relapse after treatment is stopped. Lesional scalp, especially in alopecia totalis/universalis, showed higher clonality and more expanded CD8+ clones than normal scalp, suggesting antigenic drive. Shared TCR sequences between patients were less evident than in mice, which may be partly attributable to HLA diversity in the patient population.

As concerns this clone: Its target antigen remains unknown. No base quality information exists; no much larger clone differs at one position.

The germline V gene (reference sequence) provides CDR1 LNHNV and CDR2 YYDKDF. At the junction V is shortened by 5 bases and J by 6 bases; bases outside the gene matches: 4. From cysteine to phenylalanine, the CDR3 is 13 amino acids long. The retained sequence is limited to the CDR3, 39 bases, with the frame set at the first base. Libraries were constructed by the immunoSEQ multiplex PCR assay. To provide template for TCR sequencing, every sample had RNA extracted and reverse transcribed into cDNA. First-strand cDNA was synthesized with SuperScript III using a 2:1 mix of oligo-dT and random hexamers. Amplification bias was assessed with a synthetic immune receptor repertoire, and residual bias was removed computationally. In the authors' own workflow: After raw reads were preprocessed to remove errors, the CDR3 was defined following IMGT conventions as running from the conserved cysteine to phenylalanine. To get clonality, Shannon entropy was normalized by log2 of the number of productive unique TCRs and the result was subtracted from 1. Whether scalp clones were CD4 or CD8 was inferred by matching scalp TCRbeta sequences against CD4 and CD8 repertoires sorted from blood. The table was pulled from immuneACCESS by TCRdb, which kept in-frame rearrangements only. Such tables lose some clones; where checked, under half of the loss comes from unresolved V genes, and the rest has no known cause. That table supplies the V and J calls and clone size; D and trimming were determined from the DNA. This sample comprises 270,000 or so clones, about 62% of them detected only once. Of the sample, approximately 1.8% falls within the top ten clones.

The sequence came from a human donor with alopecia areata. The specimen was CD4+ T cells sorted from blood, collected at week 24, from a patient treated with tofacitinib. The chain joins TRBV15 to TRBJ1-2, with 9 central nucleotides matching TRBD1. The sequence in DNA is TGTGCCACCAGCCTGGGACAGGGTGATGGCTACACCTTC. Its translation is CATSLGQGDGYTF.